Listed below are T cell receptor beta chains from one sample, sequenced in a study of blood T cell repertoires in COVID-19. Assay used: immunoSEQ multiplex PCR; TCRdb lists only in-frame clones, some missing. In the table there are some 50,000 clones, about 86% of which are singletons. The source material was peripheral blood. These receptors came from a man over 45 with acute or convalescent COVID-19. CDR3s include the opening cysteine and the closing phenylalanine or tryptophan. The order of the fields is D gene, J gene, V gene, clone size, CDR3 DNA, CDR3 protein. A D gene is named only where the DNA matches it firmly. A row's size may be missing; if present it is once, few, many or a size class.

D gene: TRBD1; J gene: TRBJ2-7; V gene: TRBV28; clone size: -; CDR3 DNA: TGTGCCAGCAGTTCCGGGACAGGGAGCTCCTACGAGCAGTACTTC; CDR3 protein: CASSSGTGSSYEQYF
D gene: TRBD2; J gene: TRBJ2-3; V gene: TRBV5-1; clone size: -; CDR3 DNA: TGCGCCAGCAGCTTGGAGACTAGCGGGAAGACAGATACGCAGTATTTT; CDR3 protein: CASSLETSGKTDTQYF
D gene: TRBD1; J gene: TRBJ1-2; V gene: TRBV14; clone size: -; CDR3 DNA: TGTGCCAGCAGCCCTTTAAAAGGGGGCACGAACTATGGCTACACCTTC; CDR3 protein: CASSPLKGGTNYGYTF
D gene: -; J gene: TRBJ2-7; V gene: TRBV6-5; clone size: -; CDR3 DNA: TGTGCCAGCAGTTACTCGGGGGCCCTGGGTTACGAGCAGTACTTC; CDR3 protein: CASSYSGALGYEQYF
D gene: TRBD1; J gene: TRBJ1-5; V gene: TRBV25-1; clone size: few; CDR3 DNA: TGTGCCAGCAGTTGGACAGGGACAGATCAGCCCCAGCATTTT; CDR3 protein: CASSWTGTDQPQHF
D gene: TRBD2; J gene: TRBJ2-1; V gene: TRBV19; clone size: -; CDR3 DNA: TGTGCCAGTAGTCCGAAGGCGGGGGATACGGACAATGAGCAGTTCTTC; CDR3 protein: CASSPKAGDTDNEQFF
D gene: TRBD1; J gene: TRBJ1-5; V gene: TRBV30; clone size: -; CDR3 DNA: TGTGCCTGGAGTGTAGTCCGGACAGGGGTTTCGATTCAGCCCCAGCATTTT; CDR3 protein: CAWSVVRTGVSIQPQHF
D gene: -; J gene: TRBJ2-7; V gene: TRBV11-2; clone size: -; CDR3 DNA: TGTGCCAGCAGGCTTCAGGGTTACGAGCAGTACTTC; CDR3 protein: CASRLQGYEQYF
D gene: TRBD1; J gene: TRBJ2-5; V gene: TRBV10-3; clone size: -; CDR3 DNA: TGTGCCATCAGGGGAGACAGGGGGCCCCAAGAGACCCAGTACTTC; CDR3 protein: CAIRGDRGPQETQYF
D gene: -; J gene: TRBJ1-1; V gene: TRBV6-5; clone size: -; CDR3 DNA: TGTGCCAGCAGCAGGTCTATGAACACTGAAGCTTTCTTT; CDR3 protein: CASSRSMNTEAFF
D gene: -; J gene: TRBJ1-1; V gene: TRBV12-3/TRBV12-4; clone size: once; CDR3 DNA: TGTGCCAGCAGTTTAGGGGCTTATGGGGCTTTCTTT; CDR3 protein: CASSLGAYGAFF
D gene: TRBD2; J gene: TRBJ2-2; V gene: TRBV5-6; clone size: -; CDR3 DNA: TGTGCCAGCAGCTTGGCCCCTAGCGGGGTCTCCCTCGGGGAGCTGTTTTTT; CDR3 protein: CASSLAPSGVSLGELFF
D gene: -; J gene: TRBJ1-6; V gene: TRBV27; clone size: -; CDR3 DNA: TGTGCCAGCAGTTGGTCAGATCGCTCACCCCTCCACTTT; CDR3 protein: CASSWSDRSPLHF
D gene: -; J gene: TRBJ2-5; V gene: TRBV20-1; clone size: -; CDR3 DNA: TGCAGTGCTAGCGGTCAAGAGACCCAGTACTTC; CDR3 protein: CSASGQETQYF
D gene: -; J gene: TRBJ1-1; V gene: TRBV12-3/TRBV12-4; clone size: -; CDR3 DNA: TGTGCCAGCACTAATCCGGACACTGAAGCTTTCTTT; CDR3 protein: CASTNPDTEAFF
D gene: -; J gene: TRBJ1-4; V gene: TRBV25-1; clone size: -; CDR3 DNA: TGTGCCAGCAGTGAATCTACGGGACACACTAATGAAAAACTGTTTTTT; CDR3 protein: CASSESTGHTNEKLFF
D gene: -; J gene: TRBJ2-1; V gene: TRBV12-3/TRBV12-4; clone size: -; CDR3 DNA: TGTGCCAGCAGTTTGGAGGGAGGCTATGAGCAGTTCTTC; CDR3 protein: CASSLEGGYEQFF
D gene: -; J gene: TRBJ2-2; V gene: TRBV5-8; clone size: -; CDR3 DNA: TGTGCCAGCAGACCCGCGGACAGAGCCACCGGGGAGCTGTTTTTT; CDR3 protein: CASRPADRATGELFF
D gene: -; J gene: TRBJ2-3; V gene: TRBV6-5; clone size: -; CDR3 DNA: TGTGCCAGCATGCTTACAGGAACGAGCACAGATACGCAGTATTTT; CDR3 protein: CASMLTGTSTDTQYF
D gene: -; J gene: TRBJ1-4; V gene: TRBV2; clone size: -; CDR3 DNA: TGTGCCAGCAGTGAAGTCAGAGGCGAAAAACTGTTTTTT; CDR3 protein: CASSEVRGEKLFF
D gene: -; J gene: TRBJ2-3; V gene: TRBV28; clone size: -; CDR3 DNA: TGTGCCAGCAGTTTCCCTCCAGGGTATAGGGGCACAGATACGCAGTATTTT; CDR3 protein: CASSFPPGYRGTDTQYF
D gene: TRBD2; J gene: TRBJ2-7; V gene: TRBV12-5; clone size: -; CDR3 DNA: TGTGCTAGTGGTATCGGACTAGCCTACGAGCAGTACTTC; CDR3 protein: CASGIGLAYEQYF
D gene: -; J gene: TRBJ2-2; V gene: TRBV6-1; clone size: -; CDR3 DNA: TGTGCCAGCAGTTATAGGGGGAACACCGGGGAGCTGTTTTTT; CDR3 protein: CASSYRGNTGELFF
D gene: -; J gene: TRBJ1-1; V gene: TRBV5-1; clone size: few; CDR3 DNA: TGCGCCAGCAGCTTGGCCAACTTGGACACTGAAGCTTTCTTT; CDR3 protein: CASSLANLDTEAFF